This note documents a single T cell receptor beta chain sequence. The data were obtained in a study of technical replicates of blood from a few donors. Method: immunoSEQ multiplex PCR; TCRdb's copy keeps in-frame clones and lacks some. The sample comprises about 74,000 clones, approximately 95% of which are singletons, and about 0.27% rests with the top ten. With 2 bases clipped from V and 2 bases from J, the junction kept 6 bases outside the gene matches. The CDR3 extends over 16 amino acids. Germline values: CDR1 MNHEY, CDR2 SMNVEV (reference sequence). The TCR comes from a human donor in good health. This chain uses TRBV27 with TRBJ2-3; 8 bases match TRBD2. Sequencing used T cells isolated from PBMCs. The CDR3, as DNA: TGTGCCAGCAGTTTAGAAAGCGGGGGTTACACAGATACGCAGTATTTT. It translates to CASSLESGGYTDTQYF.